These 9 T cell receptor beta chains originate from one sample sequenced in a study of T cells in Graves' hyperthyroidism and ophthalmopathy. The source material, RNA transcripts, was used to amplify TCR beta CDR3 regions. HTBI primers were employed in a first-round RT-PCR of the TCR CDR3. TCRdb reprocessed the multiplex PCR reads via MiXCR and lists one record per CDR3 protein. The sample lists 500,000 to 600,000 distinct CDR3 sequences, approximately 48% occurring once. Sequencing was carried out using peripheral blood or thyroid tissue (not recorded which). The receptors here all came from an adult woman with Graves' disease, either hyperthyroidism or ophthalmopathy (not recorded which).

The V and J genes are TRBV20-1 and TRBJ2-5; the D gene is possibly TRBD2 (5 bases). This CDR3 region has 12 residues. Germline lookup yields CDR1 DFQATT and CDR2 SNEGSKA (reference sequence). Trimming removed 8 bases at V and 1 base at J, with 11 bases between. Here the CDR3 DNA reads TGCAGTCTTAACAGCGGCCAAGAGACCCAGTACTTC. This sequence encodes CSLNSGQETQYF.

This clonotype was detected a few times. This chain's CDR3 is CAIMGGTGHTEAFF. In DNA, the CDR3 is TGTGCCATCATGGGAGGGACAGGCCACACTGAAGCTTTCTTT. This chain uses TRBV10-3 with TRBJ1-1; TRBD1 agrees at 8 bases. J was trimmed by 3 bases and V by 7 bases; bases with no gene match: 7. The CDR3 has 14 amino acids. CDR1 and CDR2 from the germline V gene are ENHRY and SYGVKD.

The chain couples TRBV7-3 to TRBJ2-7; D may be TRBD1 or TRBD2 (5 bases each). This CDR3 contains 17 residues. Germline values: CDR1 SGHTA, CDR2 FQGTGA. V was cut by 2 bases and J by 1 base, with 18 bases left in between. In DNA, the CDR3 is TGTGCCAGCAGCTTATTCGGGACCTTCAACGGGTCCTACGAGCAGTACTTC. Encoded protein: CASSLFGTFNGSYEQYF.

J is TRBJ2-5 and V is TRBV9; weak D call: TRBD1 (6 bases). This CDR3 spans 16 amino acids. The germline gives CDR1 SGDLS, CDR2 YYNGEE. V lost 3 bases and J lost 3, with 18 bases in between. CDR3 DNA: TGTGCCAGCAGCGGGGGGCAGGGGCTGTACGAAGAGACCCAGTACTTC. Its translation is CASSGGQGLYEETQYF.

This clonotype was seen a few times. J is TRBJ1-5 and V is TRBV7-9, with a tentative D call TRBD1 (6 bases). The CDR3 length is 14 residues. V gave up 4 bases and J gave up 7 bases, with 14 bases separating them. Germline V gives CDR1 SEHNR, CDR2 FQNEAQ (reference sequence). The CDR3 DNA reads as TGTGCCAGCAGCTATCCAGGGGCTCGGCAGCCCCAGCATTTT. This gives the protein CASSYPGARQPQHF. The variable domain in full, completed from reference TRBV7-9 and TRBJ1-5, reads DTGVSQNPRHKITKRGQNVTFRCDPISEHNRLYWYRQTLGQGPEFLTYFQNEAQLEKSRLLSDRFSAERPKGSFSTLEIQRTEQGDSAMYLCASSYPGARQPQHFGDGTRLSIL.

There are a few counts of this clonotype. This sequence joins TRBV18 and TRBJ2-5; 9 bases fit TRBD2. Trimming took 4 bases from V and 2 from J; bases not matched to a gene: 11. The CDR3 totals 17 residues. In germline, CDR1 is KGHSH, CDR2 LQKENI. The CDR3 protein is CASSLQPVTSGQETQYF. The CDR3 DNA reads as TGTGCCAGCTCACTCCAGCCTGTGACTAGCGGTCAAGAGACCCAGTACTTC.

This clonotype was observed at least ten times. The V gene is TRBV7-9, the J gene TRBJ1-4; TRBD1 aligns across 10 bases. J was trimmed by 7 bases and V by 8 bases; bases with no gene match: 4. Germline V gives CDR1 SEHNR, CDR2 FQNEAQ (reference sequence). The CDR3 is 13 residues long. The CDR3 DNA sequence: TGTGCCAGCGGGACAGGGGTTGGTGAAAAACTGTTTTTT. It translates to CASGTGVGEKLFF.

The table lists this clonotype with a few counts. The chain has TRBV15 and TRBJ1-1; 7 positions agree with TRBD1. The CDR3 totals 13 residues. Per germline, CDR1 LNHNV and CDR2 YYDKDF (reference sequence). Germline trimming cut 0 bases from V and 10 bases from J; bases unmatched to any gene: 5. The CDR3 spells CATSRDIQGIAFF. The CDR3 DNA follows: TGTGCCACCAGCAGAGACATACAGGGGATAGCTTTCTTT. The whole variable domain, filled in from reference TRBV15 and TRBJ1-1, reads DAMVIQNPRYQVTQFGKPVTLSCSQTLNHNVMYWYQQKSSQAPKLLFHYYDKDFNNEADTPDNFQSRRPNTSFCFLDIRSPGLGDTAMYLCATSRDIQGIAFFGQGTRLTVV.

The CDR3 coding sequence is TGCAGTGCTAGTAGGATTGAGCAGTTCTTC. Residues: CSASRIEQFF. J is TRBJ2-1 and V is TRBV20-1; no reliable D call. Germline V gives CDR1 DFQATT, CDR2 SNEGSKA (reference sequence). The V and J ends lost 3 bases and 9 bases respectively, with 6 bases between them. The CDR3 runs 10 residues.